These T cell receptor beta chains were read from a single sample in a study of blood T cells in healthy people across ages. TCRdb reanalysed the 5' RACE reads using MiXCR and keeps one entry per CDR3 protein. The sample lists about 1.5 million distinct CDR3 sequences, approximately 43% occurring once. What was sequenced was blood. These receptors originate from a woman aged 18-29 years in good health. Each CDR3 is given with its conserved first and last residue. D genes are given only for firm matches. Where a row states a size, it is once, few, many or the class of an expanded clone; other rows omit it.

TRBD2 | . | TRBJ2-5 | 15 | TRBV7-9 | TGTGCCAGCAGCTTAGCGGCGGGGGGGGACAATGAGCAGTACTTC | CASSLAAGGDNEQYF
TRBD1 | few | TRBJ2-5 | 15 | TRBV11-2 | TGTGCCAGCAGCTCCTCGACAGGGGACCTACAGACCCAGTACTTC | CASSSSTGDLQTQYF
. | . | TRBJ2-7 | 13 | TRBV29-1 | TGCAGCGTTGAGAGAGTGACGGGGGACGAGCAGTACTTC | CSVERVTGDEQYF
. | few | TRBJ1-2 | 12 | TRBV4-3 | TGCGCCAGCAGCCAAAATAATAATGGCTACACCTTC | CASSQNNNGYTF
. | . | TRBJ2-4 | 12 | TRBV20-1 | TGCAGTGCCACCGTAACGAGGGACATTCACTACTTC | CSATVTRDIHYF
TRBD1 | many | TRBJ1-5 | 16 | TRBV20-1 | TGCAGTGCTAGGACTACATACGGGACAGACATTAGATCGCAGCATTTT | CSARTTYGTDIRSQHF
. | few | TRBJ2-1 | 15 | TRBV6-5 | TGTGCCAGCAGTCTCTGGGGACACGGCTCGACGGAGCAGTTCTTC | CASSLWGHGSTEQFF
TRBD2 | . | TRBJ2-7 | 15 | TRBV5-4 | TGTGCCAGCAGCCGGCAATTGGGAGGGCCTTACGAGCAGTACTTC | CASSRQLGGPYEQYF
TRBD1 | . | TRBJ2-7 | 16 | TRBV5-1 | TGCGCCAGCAGCTTCGGGAACCGGGACAGGGAGTACGAGCAGTACTTC | CASSFGNRDREYEQYF
TRBD1 | . | TRBJ1-2 | 15 | TRBV25-1 | TGTGCCAGCAGTGAATGGGAGGGGGCCAACTATGGCTACACCTTC | CASSEWEGANYGYTF
. | . | TRBJ1-5 | 16 | TRBV28 | TGTGCCAGCACCCCGATCAGCCGGCTGCGCAATCAGCCCCAGCATTTT | CASTPISRLRNQPQHF
. | . | TRBJ1-2 | 12 | TRBV3-1 | TGTGCCAGCAGCCAAGTTAAGAAGGGCTACACCTTC | CASSQVKKGYTF
. | . | TRBJ2-1 | 15 | TRBV2 | TGTGCCAGCAGTACTGATTTGAGCTCCTACAATGAGCAGTTCTTC | CASSTDLSSYNEQFF
. | once | TRBJ2-1 | 12 | TRBV20-1 | TGCAGTGCGGGAGCCGCGATGACTGGGGAGTTCTTC | CSAGAAMTGEFF
TRBD2 | . | TRBJ2-3 | 16 | TRBV24-1 | TGTGCCACCAGTGTTATTAGCGGGAGTGGCACAGATACGCAGTATTTT | CATSVISGSGTDTQYF
. | . | TRBJ2-7 | 14 | TRBV9 | TGTGCCAGCAGCGTGAGGGGGAGTTCCTACGAGCAGTACTTC | CASSVRGSSYEQYF
. | . | TRBJ2-1 | 15 | TRBV6-5 | TGTGCCACCTCCGGGCGCGTCGGATCCTACAATGAGCAGTTCTTC | CATSGRVGSYNEQFF
. | . | TRBJ1-1 | 14 | TRBV20-1 | TGCAGTGCTAGAGATGGGCAGTACCTCGCTGAAGCTTTCTTT | CSARDGQYLAEAFF
. | few | TRBJ2-3 | 13 | TRBV5-4 | TGTGCCAGCGTTGGGGGTGGAGAAGCTGTGCAGTATTTT | CASVGGGEAVQYF
TRBD2 | few | TRBJ2-7 | 15 | TRBV27 | TGTGCCAGCAGTTTATCCCCTAGCGGGAGCTACGAGCAGTACTTC | CASSLSPSGSYEQYF
TRBD2 | . | TRBJ2-7 | 15 | TRBV20-1 | TGCAGTGCTAGTTCCACTAGCGGGAGACCCAATGAGCAGTACTTC | CSASSTSGRPNEQYF
. | . | TRBJ2-7 | 17 | TRBV4-3 | TGCGCCAGCAGCCAAGGACAGTTTGCGGGGGCCTCCCACGAGCAGTACTTC | CASSQGQFAGASHEQYF
. | once | TRBJ2-2 | 16 | TRBV12-3/TRBV12-4 | TGTGCCAGCAGTCCCCCAGGGGGGGGGCCCACCGGGGAGCTGTTTTTT | CASSPPGGGPTGELFF
. | few | TRBJ2-5 | 13 | TRBV7-3 | TGTGCCAGCAGCTTATCGGTGGGAGAGACCCAGTACTTC | CASSLSVGETQYF
. | few | TRBJ2-3 | 15 | TRBV11-2 | TGTGCCAGCATCGAAGGAGCCTCTAGCACAGATACGCAGTATTTT | CASIEGASSTDTQYF
. | . | TRBJ2-7 | 15 | TRBV15 | TGTGCCACCAGCAGAGAATTTGGTTCGTCGGGCGAGCAGTACTTC | CATSREFGSSGEQYF
. | . | TRBJ1-2 | 13 | TRBV25-1 | TGTGCCAGCAGTGACCAAGAGGGGTATGGCTACACCTTC | CASSDQEGYGYTF
. | few | TRBJ1-2 | 13 | TRBV6-1 | TGTGCCAGCACGTCAGGCAGGGTTTATGGCTACACCTTC | CASTSGRVYGYTF
. | . | TRBJ1-5 | 13 | TRBV20-1 | TGCAGTGCTGGGGATTATAGCAATCAGCCCCAGCATTTT | CSAGDYSNQPQHF
TRBD1 | once | TRBJ2-7 | 15 | TRBV15 | TGTGCCACCAGCCCGCGACAGGGGTCCTACAATGAGCAGTACTTC | CATSPRQGSYNEQYF
TRBD1 | . | TRBJ2-7 | 14 | TRBV27 | TGTGCCAGCAGTTTATCGTTCAGGGGGTCCGAGCAGTACTTC | CASSLSFRGSEQYF
. | few | TRBJ1-1 | 14 | TRBV6-5 | TGTGCCAGCAGCCGGACACTTTTGTACACTGAAGCTTTCTTT | CASSRTLLYTEAFF
. | . | TRBJ1-1 | 12 | TRBV20-1 | TGCAGTGATAAGGTGGGAGACACTGAAGCTTTCTTT | CSDKVGDTEAFF
. | . | TRBJ2-1 | 15 | TRBV6-1 | TGTGCCAGCAGTGAACCCCTCCGTGCCACAAATGAGCAGTTCTTC | CASSEPLRATNEQFF
. | few | TRBJ2-7 | 14 | TRBV29-1 | TGCAGCGCCGCCGAGGGACAACATCCGTACGAGCAGTACTTC | CSAAEGQHPYEQYF
TRBD2 | few | TRBJ2-3 | 16 | TRBV2 | TGTGCCAGCAGTAGATCCGGGCGGGGGGTTTCGGATACGCAGTATTTT | CASSRSGRGVSDTQYF
. | . | TRBJ1-2 | 15 | TRBV4-3 | TGCGCCAGCAGCCAAGAAGTTGAGGCCCGCTATGGCTACACCTTC | CASSQEVEARYGYTF
TRBD2 | . | TRBJ2-1 | 16 | TRBV9 | TGTGCCAGCAGCATGAGACTAGCGGGAGCTCTGAATGAGCAGTTCTTC | CASSMRLAGALNEQFF
. | . | TRBJ1-2 | 12 | TRBV2 | TGTGCCGGCAGTGAAGTTCTCTCCAGCTACACCTTC | CAGSEVLSSYTF
. | . | TRBJ2-7 | 15 | TRBV25-1 | TGTGCCAGCAGTGAACAAGGGTCAGGACCAGAAGAGCAGTACTTC | CASSEQGSGPEEQYF
. | few | TRBJ1-4 | 14 | TRBV20-1 | TGCAGTGCTAGAGACCCCAACGTGGATGAAAAACTGTTTTTT | CSARDPNVDEKLFF
. | . | TRBJ1-4 | 17 | TRBV7-2 | TGTGCCAGCAGCTTAGTCCCCACCGGGCGAACTAATGAAAAACTGTTTTTT | CASSLVPTGRTNEKLFF
. | few | TRBJ1-2 | 13 | TRBV6-6 | TGTGCCAGCAGCCTACAGGGATTAGAAGGCTACACCTTC | CASSLQGLEGYTF
. | . | TRBJ2-3 | 11 | TRBV20-1 | TGCAGTGCTACTAGCGCAGATACGCAGTATTTT | CSATSADTQYF
TRBD2 | many | TRBJ2-1 | 16 | TRBV12-3/TRBV12-4 | TGTGCCAGCAGGTCGACTAGCGGGAGCTCCTACAATGAGCAGTTCTTC | CASRSTSGSSYNEQFF
TRBD1 | . | TRBJ2-1 | 16 | TRBV25-1 | TGTGCCAGCAGTGACAACCCGACAGGGATAGACAATGAGCAGTTCTTC | CASSDNPTGIDNEQFF
. | . | TRBJ2-1 | 14 | TRBV24-1 | TGTGCCACCAGTGATTGGGGACTCTACAATGAGCAGTTCTTC | CATSDWGLYNEQFF
. | few | TRBJ1-1 | 16 | TRBV9 | TGTGCCAGCAGCGTAGTTGGCGGACACCCGCCCACTGAAGCTTTCTTT | CASSVVGGHPPTEAFF
. | . | TRBJ1-4 | 14 | TRBV5-1 | TGCGCCAGCAGCTCGGTAGGGAATGGTGAAAAACTGTTTTTT | CASSSVGNGEKLFF
. | . | TRBJ2-5 | 15 | TRBV7-2 | TGTGCCAGCAGCTTAGGTCCCGGGACATCGAATGAGCAGTACTTC | CASSLGPGTSNEQYF
. | few | TRBJ2-3 | 14 | TRBV25-1 | TGTGCCAGCAGTGAATGGGGAAGCGCAGATACGCAGTATTTT | CASSEWGSADTQYF
TRBD2 | few | TRBJ2-1 | 16 | TRBV5-1 | TGCGCCAGCAGCTTGGGAGGGACTAGCGGCCCCAATGAGCAGTTCTTC | CASSLGGTSGPNEQFF
. | . | TRBJ1-1 | 15 | TRBV5-1 | TGCGCCAGCAGCTTGGGTTCAGACCTGAACACTGAAGCTTTCTTT | CASSLGSDLNTEAFF
. | . | TRBJ2-5 | 14 | TRBV4-3 | TGCGCCAGCAGCCAAGATAGGGGTACGGAGACCCAGTACTTC | CASSQDRGTETQYF
. | . | TRBJ1-2 | 11 | TRBV20-1 | TGCAGTGCTAGGTCGACTGGGGGCTACACCTTC | CSARSTGGYTF
. | few | TRBJ2-1 | 15 | TRBV7-2 | TGTGCCAGCAGCCCGAACCTAGTTAGAGACAATGAGCAGTTCTTC | CASSPNLVRDNEQFF
. | . | TRBJ2-1 | 11 | TRBV20-1 | TGCAGTGCTAGTAACCGTTATGAGCAGTTCTTC | CSASNRYEQFF
. | . | TRBJ2-1 | 13 | TRBV4-1 | TGCGCCAGCAGCCAAGACGGGAACAATGAGCAGTTCTTC | CASSQDGNNEQFF
TRBD1 | . | TRBJ2-7 | 15 | TRBV12-3/TRBV12-4 | TGTGCCAGCAGTCCCGACAGGGCCTACTCCTACGAGCAGTACTTC | CASSPDRAYSYEQYF